This T cell receptor beta chain stems from a study of blood T cell repertoires in COVID-19. As for the study in general: The United States, Italy and Spain supplied acute and convalescent COVID-19 samples. From T cells, B-cell-depleted T cells, or PBMCs came the material, which was cDNA or gDNA.

The CDR3 is made up of 17 amino acids. CDR1 and CDR2 (germline): LGHDT, YNNKEL (reference sequence). V lost 0 bases and J lost 5; bases outside the gene matches: 7. This clone was picked up one time. In the authors' workflow: Amplifying reference gene primers gave estimates of nucleated cell counts. Libraries were prepared by immunoSEQ multiplex PCR; TCRdb keeps only in-frame clonotypes and omits some of them. That table supplies the V and J calls and clone size; D and trimming were determined from the DNA. The data show roughly 15,000 clones, with about four fifths seen just once and roughly 15% held by the top ten.

Source material: peripheral blood. The clonotype comes from a man aged 55 to 70 with acute or convalescent COVID-19. This chain joins TRBV3-1 (or the pseudogene TRBV3-2) and TRBJ1-5; the match to TRBD1 covers 10 bases. The CDR3 region is CASSQDRGQGKYQPQHF. The CDR3 DNA reads as TGTGCCAGCAGCCAAGATAGGGGACAGGGGAAGTATCAGCCCCAGCATTTT.